The sequence of this T cell receptor beta chain was determined in a study of T cells after yellow fever vaccination (dated by TCRdb to between 2017 and 2020). About the study as a whole: Libraries from fractions with low cell numbers were prepared with the SMART-Seq v4 Ultra Low Input RNA kit. Blood was drawn at multiple timepoints before and after primary and secondary immunization, with bulk PBMC replicates and cell subsets isolated. Bulk TCR alpha and beta repertoires were sequenced longitudinally to track T-cell clones before and after primary and booster YFV17D yellow fever vaccination. Two healthy male donors, one aged 18 to 30 and one aged 30 to 40 years, made up the cohort.

The germline V gene (reference sequence) gives CDR1 as DFQATT and CDR2 as SNEGSKA. V is trimmed back by 4 bases and J by 7 bases, and the junction contains 12 bases that no gene match accounts for. The CDR3 holds 15 amino acids from the cysteine to the phenylalanine. Only CDR3 DNA remains: 45 bases, in frame from the first base. This clonotype has only a few counts. Its target antigen remains unknown. No per-base quality is available; no much larger clone lies one base away. According to the study, the label for this sample's treatment or condition signals: live attenuated yellow fever vaccine strain. A standard Ficoll-Paque protocol was used to isolate PBMCs from peripheral blood. CD4 and CD8 T-cell fractions were isolated with Dynabeads CD4 and CD8 positive selection kits. RNA was extracted with TriZol from bulk PBMCs, CD4 and CD8 fractions, and dextramer-positive and dextramer-negative fractions.

General conclusions and limits of the study: The secondary T-cell response was weaker than the primary response but faster, peaking on day 5 instead of day 15. Only a couple of donors were included in the study, so the extent to which the findings can be generalized is limited. Most clones expanded after primary vaccination were re-detected after the booster (almost 98% of CD4 and about 88% of CD8), suggesting broad memory maintenance. A small share of clonotypes was detected in both CD4 and CD8 compartments, with the overlap likely arising from convergent recombination. FACS-sorted repertoires could contain abundant contaminating clonotypes from the bulk population, so computational filtering was required.

Synthesis of TCR cDNA relied on 5'RACE template switching, a step that introduced a universal primer site along with unique molecular identifiers. Priming of cDNA synthesis was performed from both the TCR alpha and TCR beta constant segments. Library amplification involved two PCR steps, and the second step added sample barcodes and sequencing adapters. Sequencing of libraries was done on Illumina HiSeq 2500 (2x100 bp) or NovaSeq (2x150 bp). In the source study's methods: Demultiplexing of reads and collapsing into UMI consensus sequences were performed with MIGEC, and V(D)J alignment was carried out with MiXCR. Using edgeR on replicate PBMC samples, clonotypes were called vaccine-responding if FDR was below 0.01 and the log2 fold change was above 5 up to day 15. Each bulk clonotype was labeled CD4 or CD8 based on which sequenced repertoire, CD4 or CD8, contained the clonotype at higher abundance. TCRdb itself trimmed the public reads at Q25 with fastp, ran MiXCR and retained productive beta chains. Merged by CDR3 protein, the rows form single entries marked with the most common genes and DNA. These V and J calls derive from TCRdb rather than the authors' analysis. The sample profile shows 250,000 or so distinct CDR3 sequences; about 7.1% of them were found once. The ten largest account for approximately 0.87% of the sample.

Material: CD4+ T cells sorted from PBMCs, obtained 15 days after the yellow fever booster vaccination. This TCR came from a man aged 25-45 years who received the YFV17D yellow fever vaccine. The chain is assembled from TRBV20-1 and TRBJ1-5, with 8 middle bases fitting TRBD1. The CDR3 sequence is CSAMRTGPSGQPQHF. The bases read TGCAGTGCTATGAGGACAGGGCCCTCGGGACAGCCCCAGCATTTT.